This TCR beta chain was identified in a study of T-cell memory formation after mild COVID-19. Study overall: TCR clusters mostly belonged to single donors.

UMIs and sample barcodes were carried by the TCR alpha and TCR beta cDNA libraries that 5'RACE produced using constant-segment primers. TCRdb re-called the 5' RACE reads with MiXCR, one entry per CDR3 protein. The data show a few hundred thousand distinct CDR3 sequences, around a quarter seen once. The CDR3 contains 16 residues. Trimming removed 5 bases from V and 5 bases from J; junction bases left unmatched: 8. V is TRBV12-3 or TRBV12-4 and J is TRBJ2-5; 13 positions match TRBD2. The source is an adult woman who had mild COVID-19 (a few samples of this study predate the infection). Cell type and time point are not known. The sample consisted of PBMCs or a T cell subset sorted from them (not recorded which). The CDR3: CASSPPGLAGIETQYF. The CDR3 DNA follows: TGTGCCAGCAGTCCACCGGGACTAGCGGGAATCGAGACCCAGTACTTC.